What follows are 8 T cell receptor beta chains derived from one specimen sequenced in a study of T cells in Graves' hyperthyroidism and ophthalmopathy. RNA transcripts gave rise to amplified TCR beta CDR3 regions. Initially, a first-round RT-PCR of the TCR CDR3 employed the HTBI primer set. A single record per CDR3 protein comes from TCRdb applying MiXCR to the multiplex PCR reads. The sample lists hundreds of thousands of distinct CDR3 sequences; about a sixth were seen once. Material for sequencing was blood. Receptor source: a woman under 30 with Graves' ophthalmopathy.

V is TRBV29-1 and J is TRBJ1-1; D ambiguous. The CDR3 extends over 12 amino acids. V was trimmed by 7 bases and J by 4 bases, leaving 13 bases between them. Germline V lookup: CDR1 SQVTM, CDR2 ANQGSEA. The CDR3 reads CSAQKEGTEAFF. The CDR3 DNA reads TGCAGCGCCCAGAAGGAGGGCACTGAAGCTTTCTTT.

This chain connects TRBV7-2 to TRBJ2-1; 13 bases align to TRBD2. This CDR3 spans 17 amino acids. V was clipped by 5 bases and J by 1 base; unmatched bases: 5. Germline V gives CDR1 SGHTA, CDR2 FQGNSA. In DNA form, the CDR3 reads TGTGCCAGCAGCAAGAGACTAGCGGGAGGATCCTACAATGAGCAGTTCTTC. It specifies CASSKRLAGGSYNEQFF.

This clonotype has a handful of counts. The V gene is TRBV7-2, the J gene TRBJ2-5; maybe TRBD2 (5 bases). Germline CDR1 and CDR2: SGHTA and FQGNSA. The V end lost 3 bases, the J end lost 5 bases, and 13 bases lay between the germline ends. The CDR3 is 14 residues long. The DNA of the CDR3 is TGTGCCAGCAGCTTCGATAGCGATTGGGAGACCCAGTACTTC. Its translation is CASSFDSDWETQYF. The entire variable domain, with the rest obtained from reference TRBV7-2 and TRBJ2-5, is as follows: GAGVSQSPSNKVTEKGKDVELRCDPISGHTALYWYRQSLGQGLEFLIYFQGNSAPDKSGLPSDRFSAERTGGSVSTLTIQRTQQEDSAVYLCASSFDSDWETQYFGPGTRLLVL.

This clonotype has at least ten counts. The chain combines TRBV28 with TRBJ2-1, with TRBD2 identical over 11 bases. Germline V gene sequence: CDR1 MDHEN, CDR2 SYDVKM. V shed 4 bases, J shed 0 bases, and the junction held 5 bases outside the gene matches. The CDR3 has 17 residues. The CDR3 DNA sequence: TGTGCCAGCAGTTCACAACTAGCGGGGGACTCCTACAATGAGCAGTTCTTC. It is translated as CASSSQLAGDSYNEQFF.

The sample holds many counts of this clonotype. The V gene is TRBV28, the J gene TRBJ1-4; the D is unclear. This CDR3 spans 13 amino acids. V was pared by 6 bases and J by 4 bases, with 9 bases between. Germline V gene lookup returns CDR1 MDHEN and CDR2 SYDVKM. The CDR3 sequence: CASSRRVNEKLFF. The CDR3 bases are TGTGCCAGCAGCAGACGGGTTAATGAAAAACTGTTTTTT.

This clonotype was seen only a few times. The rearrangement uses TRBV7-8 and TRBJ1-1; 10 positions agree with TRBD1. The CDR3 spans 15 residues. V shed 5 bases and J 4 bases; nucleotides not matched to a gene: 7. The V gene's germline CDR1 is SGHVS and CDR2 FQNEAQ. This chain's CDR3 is CASSPLDRGGTEAFF. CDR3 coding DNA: TGTGCCAGCAGCCCGCTGGACAGGGGGGGCACTGAAGCTTTCTTT.

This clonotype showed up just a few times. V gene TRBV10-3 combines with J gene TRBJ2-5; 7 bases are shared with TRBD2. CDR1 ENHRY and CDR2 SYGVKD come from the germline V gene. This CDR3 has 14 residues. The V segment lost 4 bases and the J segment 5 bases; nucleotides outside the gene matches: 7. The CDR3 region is CAISGGGGSETQYF. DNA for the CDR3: TGTGCCATCAGTGGGGGGGGGGGTTCGGAGACCCAGTACTTC.

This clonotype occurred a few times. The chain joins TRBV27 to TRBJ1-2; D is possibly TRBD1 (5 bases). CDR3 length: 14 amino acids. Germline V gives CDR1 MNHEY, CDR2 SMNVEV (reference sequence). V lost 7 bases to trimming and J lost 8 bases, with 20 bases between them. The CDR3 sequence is CASTGPSLSGGYTF. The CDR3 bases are TGTGCCAGCACGGGACCTTCCCTCTCGGGAGGCTACACCTTC.